This T cell receptor beta chain was sequenced for a study of cytomegalovirus exposure and HLA in healthy donors. Study-wide results and limits: Reported findings show TCR beta sequences accurately forecast HLA-A and HLA-B alleles in most subjects.

V lost 3 bases and J lost 2; bases outside the gene matches: 5. The germline V gene encodes CDR1 LGHNA and CDR2 YSLEER. This CDR3 is built from 16 residues. In regard to this clone: The antigen remains undetermined.

PCR involved 60 Vbeta and 13 Jbeta primers. In the original analysis: Per a later analysis, the number of unique TCR beta chains was some 82 million, of which 9 million to 12 million were shared. Repertoires were generated with immunoSEQ multiplex PCR, while TCRdb's copy carries only in-frame clones and drops some. That table gives V, J and clone size, and the DNA gave D and trimming. The data hold roughly 160,000 clones, with 80% to 90% observed a single time. The sample consisted of PBMCs. V usage is TRBV4-3 and J usage is TRBJ1-3; 9 bases match TRBD1. This TCR was recovered from a man between 18 and 35 years old in good health and CMV-seropositive. The DNA for the CDR3 is TGCGCCAGCAGCCAGGGACAGGGCTCAACTGGAAACACCATATATTTT. Encoded protein: CASSQGQGSTGNTIYF.